This TCR beta chain was identified in a study of shared clonotypes between healthy human individuals. Study-wide context: CD4 naive and memory got three plates each, CD8 naive two, CD8 memory one. Study-wide points: Clonotypes not shared had lower generation probabilities than those common to all four donors. Memory subsets had estimated richness that was generally smaller than that of naive subsets.

This clone was detected ten times or more. The antigen is not known. All donors were healthy HIV-negative adults lacking recent acute infections or vaccinations. Sequenced by immunoSEQ multiplex PCR; TCRdb stores in-frame clones only, minus some. The table has over 700,000 clones, around 70% seen once. This TCR was recovered from a woman aged 25 to 39 in good health. The sequencing input was memory CD4+ T cells sorted from blood. Subset specified: CD45RA-negative fraction.

In DNA form, the CDR3 reads TGCGCCAGCAGCCAAGTCGACATGGGACTAGCGGGACACAATGAGCAGTTCTTC. It codes for CASSQVDMGLAGHNEQFF. The V and J genes are TRBV4-1 and TRBJ2-1, with TRBD2 matching 13 bases. This CDR3 spans 18 amino acids. Germline CDR1 is MGHRA and CDR2 is YSYEKL. The ends lost 1 base at V and 5 bases at J; junction bases unmatched: 8.